This note documents a single TCR beta chain sequence. This CDR3 has 15 amino acids. Germline CDR1 and CDR2: MNHEY and SVGAGI. Trimming cost V 6 bases and J 2 bases, with 14 bases left between them. This entry is derived from a study of blood T cell repertoires in COVID-19. Overall study context: From T cells, B-cell-depleted T cells, or PBMCs came the material, which was cDNA or gDNA.

The table came from immunoSEQ multiplex PCR; TCRdb's copy has only in-frame clones and leaves some out. The table lists around 300,000 clones, about 90% of them singletons, with 2.1% in the top ten. The origin of this receptor is a woman younger than 45 who had recovered from COVID-19. V gene TRBV6-5 combines with J gene TRBJ1-5; D remains unclear. The sequenced sample was peripheral blood. The CDR3 bases are TGTGCCAGCAGACTGGCGACTAGTGGCAATCAGCCCCAGCATTTT. This sequence encodes CASRLATSGNQPQHF.